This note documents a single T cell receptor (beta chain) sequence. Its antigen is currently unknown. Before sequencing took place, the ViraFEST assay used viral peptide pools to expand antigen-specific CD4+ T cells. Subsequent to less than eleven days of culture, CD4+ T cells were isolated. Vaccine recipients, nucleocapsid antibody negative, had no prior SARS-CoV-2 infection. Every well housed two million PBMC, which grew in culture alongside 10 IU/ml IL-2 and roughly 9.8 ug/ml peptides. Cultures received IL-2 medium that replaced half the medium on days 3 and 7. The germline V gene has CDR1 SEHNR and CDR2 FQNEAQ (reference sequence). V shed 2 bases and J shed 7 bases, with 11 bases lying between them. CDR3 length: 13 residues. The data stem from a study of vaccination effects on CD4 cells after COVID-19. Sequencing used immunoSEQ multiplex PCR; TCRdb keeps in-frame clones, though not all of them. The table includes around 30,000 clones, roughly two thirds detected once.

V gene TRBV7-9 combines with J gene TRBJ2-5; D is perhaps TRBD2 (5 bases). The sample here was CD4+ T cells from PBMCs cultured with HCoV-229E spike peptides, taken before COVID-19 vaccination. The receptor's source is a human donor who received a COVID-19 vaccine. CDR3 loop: CASSLSPSWTQYF. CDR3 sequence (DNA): TGTGCCAGCAGCTTATCCCCTAGCTGGACCCAGTACTTC.